These 21 T cell receptor beta chains were all obtained from the same sample, sequenced in a study of blood T cell repertoires in COVID-19. Some clones are missing from TCRdb's copy, which holds only in-frame ones; the method was immunoSEQ multiplex PCR. The sample includes a few hundred thousand clones, about 91% of them seen just once. Material for sequencing was peripheral blood. These receptors all stem from a woman aged 45-60 years with COVID-19, enrolled during active disease.

The V call is TRBV2, the J call TRBJ2-3; possible D gene TRBD1, 6 bases. The germline V gene encodes CDR1 SNHLY and CDR2 FYNNEI. The V gene lost 4 bases and the J gene lost 5 bases, with 16 bases spanning the gap. There are 15 residues in the CDR3. Here the CDR3 reads CASSGPGERLDTQYF. The CDR3, as DNA: TGTGCCAGCAGTGGCCCAGGGGAGAGGTTAGATACGCAGTATTTT.

About this clone: Additional DNA sequences in this sample encode the identical CDR3. This chain connects TRBV29-1 to TRBJ1-2, with 10 nucleotides matching TRBD1. Germline CDR1 reads SQVTM; CDR2 reads ANQGSEA. The CDR3 totals 12 residues. Unmatched junction bases numbered 3, after V lost 6 bases and J lost 5 bases. CDR3 loop: CSVRDRGYGYTF. CDR3 nucleotides: TGCAGCGTCCGGGACAGGGGATATGGCTACACCTTC.

The chain couples TRBV27 to TRBJ2-7; 9 bases are a match to TRBD1. The CDR3 loop spans 14 amino acids. V lost 5 bases and J lost 7; bases outside the gene matches: 9. Germline CDR1 MNHEY, CDR2 SMNVEV (reference sequence). CDR3 bases: TGTGCCAGCAGTCAAAACAGGGGGCTAGGGGAGCAGTACTTC. Translation: CASSQNRGLGEQYF.

The chain uses TRBV7-2 and TRBJ2-2; 12 bases fit TRBD2. This CDR3 region has 16 residues. Germline trimming cut 1 base from V and 8 bases from J; bases unmatched to any gene: 5. Looked up from germline, CDR1 is SGHTA and CDR2 is FQGNSA. In DNA, the CDR3 is TGTGCCAGCAGCTTAGGACTAGCGGGGGTTCAAGGGGAGCTGTTTTTT. The encoded protein is CASSLGLAGVQGELFF.

This rearrangement joins TRBV5-4 to TRBJ1-2; the D gene is possibly TRBD1 (6 bases). V was clipped by 1 base and J by 4 bases, with 8 bases between them. Germline V gives CDR1 SGHNT, CDR2 YYREEE (reference sequence). The CDR3 totals 13 residues. The CDR3 DNA follows: TGTGCCAGCAGCTTGAGGGGGACCTATGGCTACACCTTC. It specifies CASSLRGTYGYTF. Filled out from reference TRBV5-4 and TRBJ1-2, the complete variable domain reads ETGVTQSPTHLIKTRGQQVTLRCSSQSGHNTVSWYQQALGQGPQFIFQYYREEENGRGNFPPRFSGLQFPNYSSELNVNALELDDSALYLCASSLRGTYGYTFGSGTRLTVV.

This chain joins TRBV6-6 and TRBJ1-1, with D tentatively TRBD1 (6 bases). Between the trimmed V and J ends, which lost 3 bases and 6 bases, there was a span of 17 bases. This CDR3 is built from 15 residues. CDR1 is MNHNY, CDR2 SVGAGI, per germline (reference sequence). This CDR3 reads CASSYRTAGEPEAFF. The DNA of the CDR3 is TGTGCCAGCAGTTATCGGACAGCTGGTGAACCTGAAGCTTTCTTT.

This clone was detected a few times. The rearrangement joins TRBV7-9 to TRBJ1-1; a possible D gene is TRBD1 (5 bases). CDR1 and CDR2 (germline): SEHNR, FQNEAQ (reference sequence). This CDR3 spans 14 amino acids. The V gene lost 1 base and the J gene lost 1 base, with 7 bases spanning the gap. CDR3 in amino acids: CASSLGDSNTEAFF. The CDR3 DNA follows: TGTGCCAGCAGCTTAGGGGACTCGAACACTGAAGCTTTCTTT.

The V gene is TRBV19, the J gene TRBJ1-2, with TRBD1 identical over 7 bases. The CDR3 loop spans 14 amino acids. The germline CDR1 and CDR2 sequences are LNHDA and SQIVND (reference sequence). V dropped 5 bases and J dropped 1; count of bases not matched to a gene: 4. Written as DNA, the CDR3 is TGTGCCAGTAGTTGGGGGACAGTTAACTATGGCTACACCTTC. Translation: CASSWGTVNYGYTF. Drawing the rest from reference TRBV19 and TRBJ1-2, the complete variable domain is DGGITQSPKYLFRKEGQNVTLSCEQNLNHDAMYWYRQDPGQGLRLIYYSQIVNDFQKGDIAEGYSVSREKKESFPLTVTSAQKNPTAFYLCASSWGTVNYGYTFGSGTRLTVV.

This clone was counted between two and nine times. The rearrangement joins TRBV3-1 (or the pseudogene TRBV3-2) to TRBJ1-5, with a weak D call TRBD1 (5 bases). With 1 base removed from V and 3 bases from J, the gap between germline ends came to 10 bases. This CDR3 comprises 15 residues. Germline loops: CDR1 LGHDT, CDR2 YNNKEL (reference sequence). CDR3 DNA: TGTGCCAGCAGCCAAGCGGGGGGTCCCAATCAGCCCCAGCATTTT. This gives the protein CASSQAGGPNQPQHF.

This clone was picked up a small number of times. The genes are TRBV10-2 and TRBJ2-3; tentative D call: TRBD2 (5 bases). V lost 10 bases to trimming and J lost 2 bases, with 13 bases between them. CDR3 size: 13 residues. CDR1 is WSHSY, CDR2 SAAADI, per germline. The chain's CDR3 is CATSNRDTDTQYF. The CDR3 nucleotides read TGCGCCACCTCGAACCGGGACACAGATACGCAGTATTTT.

The CDR3: CATLKGAAGDYEQYF. CDR3 coding DNA: TGTGCCACCCTGAAAGGGGCAGCGGGGGACTACGAGCAGTACTTC. The V call is TRBV2, the J call TRBJ2-7; TRBD2 matches at 8 bases. Per the germline V gene, CDR1 is SNHLY and CDR2 is FYNNEI. The CDR3 sequence is 15 residues long. Germline trimming cut 10 bases from V and 3 bases from J; bases unmatched to any gene: 14.

The chain combines TRBV5-4 with TRBJ1-1; D remains unclear. The ends were cut back, 0 bases at V and 4 bases at J, with 4 bases in the middle. The CDR3 runs to 12 residues. Germline V gene lookup returns CDR1 SGHNT and CDR2 YYREEE (reference sequence). Here the CDR3 reads CASSLDSTEAFF. The CDR3 DNA is TGTGCCAGCAGCTTGGACAGCACTGAAGCTTTCTTT. Variable domain in full (rest from reference TRBV5-4 and TRBJ1-1): ETGVTQSPTHLIKTRGQQVTLRCSSQSGHNTVSWYQQALGQGPQFIFQYYREEENGRGNFPPRFSGLQFPNYSSELNVNALELDDSALYLCASSLDSTEAFFGQGTRLTVV.

The CDR3 DNA follows: TGTGCCAGCAGTTTCCCCGGACAGTTGCAGTACTTC. Translated, it gives CASSFPGQLQYF. The chain couples TRBV12-3 or TRBV12-4 to TRBJ2-7, with a tentative D call TRBD1 (6 bases). The length of the CDR3 is 12 residues. V was shortened by 3 bases and J by 9 bases, with 12 bases between the two germline ends.

In DNA, the CDR3 is TGTGCCAGCAGAGGACAGGTCTATCAGTGGTACTTC. Translating gives CASRGQVYQWYF. This sequence joins TRBV27 and TRBJ2-7, with 7 bases matching TRBD1. Looked up from germline, CDR1 is MNHEY and CDR2 is SMNVEV (reference sequence). V shed 6 bases and J 12 bases; nucleotides not matched to a gene: 11. The CDR3 is made up of 12 amino acids.

This sequence joins TRBV20-1 and TRBJ2-7; 8 nucleotides align to TRBD1. Germline CDR1 is DFQATT and CDR2 is SNEGSKA (reference sequence). The CDR3 totals 12 residues. The trim removed 3 bases at V and 6 bases at J, leaving 4 bases unmatched. The CDR3 protein is CSASGGTGEQYF. In DNA form, the CDR3 reads TGCAGTGCTAGTGGGGGGACAGGCGAGCAGTACTTC.

The chain has TRBV18 and TRBJ2-2, with D tentatively TRBD2 (6 bases). V was trimmed by 3 bases and J by 0 bases, leaving 8 bases between them. The germline V gene has CDR1 KGHSH and CDR2 LQKENI. This CDR3 has 15 residues. Here the CDR3 reads CASSPGTANTGELFF. In DNA, the CDR3 is TGTGCCAGCTCACCCGGGACTGCGAACACCGGGGAGCTGTTTTTT.

The V gene is TRBV24-1, the J gene TRBJ1-5; the match to TRBD1 covers 8 bases. Trimming took 3 bases from V and 5 from J; bases not matched to a gene: 8. CDR1 KGHDR and CDR2 SFDVKD come from the germline V gene. The CDR3 sequence is 16 residues long. The CDR3 DNA reads as TGTGCCACCAGTGATCCCCGTGAGACAGGGGATCAGCCCCAGCATTTT. It yields the protein CATSDPRETGDQPQHF.

J is TRBJ2-7 and V is TRBV28; D not resolved. V was trimmed by 6 bases and J by 3 bases, leaving 12 bases between them. Germline CDR1 MDHEN, CDR2 SYDVKM. The CDR3 runs 13 residues. CDR3 nucleotides: TGTGCCAGCAGATTAGGTAACAGCTACGAGCAGTACTTC. Translating gives CASRLGNSYEQYF.

The J gene is TRBJ1-2, the V gene TRBV4-1, with 10 bases matching TRBD1. The germline CDR1 and CDR2 sequences are MGHRA and YSYEKL. The CDR3 loop spans 16 amino acids. J lost 5 bases, V lost 0 bases, and 6 bases had no gene match. The CDR3 sequence is CASSQDWGTGAYGYTF. In DNA form, the CDR3 reads TGCGCCAGCAGCCAAGATTGGGGGACAGGGGCGTATGGCTACACCTTC.

The chain combines TRBV12-3 or TRBV12-4 with TRBJ2-5, with D uncertain. CDR3 length equals 13 residues. V lost 3 bases to trimming and J lost 2 bases, with 7 bases between them. The CDR3 region has the DNA TGTGCCAGCAGTTTTGCGGTGCAAGAGACCCAGTACTTC. Protein: CASSFAVQETQYF.

The DNA of the CDR3 is TGTGCCTGGATCGCGAACCAGGGGACTGAAGCTTTCTTT. Translated: CAWIANQGTEAFF. This chain connects TRBV30 to TRBJ1-1, with a weak D call TRBD1 (6 bases). V was shortened by 4 bases and J by 5 bases, with 14 bases between the two germline ends. Per the germline V gene, CDR1 is GTSNPN and CDR2 is SVGIG (reference sequence). The CDR3 is made up of 13 amino acids.